A selection of T cell receptor beta chains follows, all from one sample in a study of OX40 agonist ivuxolimab in advanced cancers. Clones were read by immunoSEQ multiplex PCR, and TCRdb kept only the in-frame ones, dropping some. The table has 65,000 to 95,000 clones, around 88% seen once; the top ten hold 0.75% to 0.9%. The specimen was CD4+ or CD8+ T cells sorted from blood, collected in a trial of the OX40 agonist ivuxolimab. These receptors all come from an adult with an advanced solid tumor such as melanoma, head and neck, liver or kidney cancer. The CDR3 runs from the conserved cysteine through the conserved F or W. The D gene is left open where the match is weak. Part of the rows lack a size; the others show once, few, many or a class for expanded clones.

v_gene	j_gene	d_gene	abundance	CDR3nt	CDR3aa
TRBV19	TRBJ2-7	.	.	TGTGCCAGTAGGTCATCCTCCTACGAGCAGTACTTC	CASRSSSYEQYF
TRBV7-2	TRBJ1-2	.	.	TGTGCCAGCAGCTTAGATCGCTACAGCACAAGTAGCTACACCTTC	CASSLDRYSTSSYTF
TRBV5-1	TRBJ2-7	TRBD2	.	TGCGCCAGCAGCTTGGTAAGCGGGAGGACCTCGGACGAGCAGTACTTC	CASSLVSGRTSDEQYF
TRBV28	TRBJ2-3	.	few	TGTGCCAGCAGTCGAGGGTCCTATACGCAGTATTTT	CASSRGSYTQYF
TRBV6-1	TRBJ2-2	TRBD2	.	TGTGCCAGCAGTGATCAAGCGGGAGTCGCCGGGGAGCTGTTTTTT	CASSDQAGVAGELFF
TRBV2	TRBJ2-7	.	.	TGTGCCAGCAAGGAGGACGGCTTCTACGAGCAGTACTTC	CASKEDGFYEQYF
TRBV28	TRBJ1-2	TRBD1	.	TGTGCCTCCGAGGGACAGGGATATGGCTACACCTTC	CASEGQGYGYTF
TRBV29-1	TRBJ2-3	.	.	TGCAGCCCACTGCGGAGCACAGATACGCAGTATTTT	CSPLRSTDTQYF
TRBV4-2	TRBJ1-2	.	.	TGTGCCAGCAGCCAATTCGGAGAAAGCTATGGCTACACCTTC	CASSQFGESYGYTF
TRBV7-6	TRBJ2-6	TRBD2	once	TGTGCCAGCAGCTTAAGGCCGGGAGGCTTGTCTGGGGCCAACGTCCTGACTTTC	CASSLRPGGLSGANVLTF
TRBV10-3	TRBJ2-7	.	.	TGTGCCATCAGTGAGAGGGGACGGGACGAGCAGTACTTC	CAISERGRDEQYF
TRBV7-9	TRBJ2-1	TRBD2	.	TGTGCCAGCAGCTCGTTCTTCCTAGCGGGAGGACGCTACAATGAGCAGTTCTTC	CASSSFFLAGGRYNEQFF
TRBV5-5	TRBJ2-5	.	.	TGTGCCAGCAGCTTCGAGACTGGAGTCGAGACCCAGTACTTC	CASSFETGVETQYF
TRBV10-3	TRBJ1-5	TRBD1	.	TGTGCCATCAGTGACTCGCGGACAGGGGCCGATCAGCCCCAGCATTTT	CAISDSRTGADQPQHF
TRBV6-5	TRBJ2-1	TRBD2	.	TGTGCCAGCAACTTACTCGGGGGGACTACCAATGAGCAGTTCTTC	CASNLLGGTTNEQFF
TRBV6-1	TRBJ2-4	.	.	TGTGCCAGCAACCCCAGCGGGTCCAAAAACATTCAGTACTTC	CASNPSGSKNIQYF
TRBV4-2	TRBJ2-5	.	.	TGTGCCAGCAGCCAAGTGGTAGGTGGGCGGGAATTGACCCAGTACTTC	CASSQVVGGRELTQYF
TRBV19	TRBJ1-5	TRBD1	once	TGTGCCAGCCGGGCAGGGGGCTTAAATCAGCCCCAGCATTTT	CASRAGGLNQPQHF
TRBV5-4	TRBJ2-7	.	.	TGTGCCAGCAGCTTGGGGCCCGAGCAGTACTTC	CASSLGPEQYF
TRBV21-1	TRBJ1-5	.	.	TGTGCCAGCAGCAAGCGGGGCGTGGGCAATCAGCCCCAGCATTTT	CASSKRGVGNQPQHF